This T cell receptor beta chain derives from a study of cytomegalovirus exposure and HLA in healthy donors. Points from the study as a whole: Most TCR sequences were uncommon, yet certain public TCRs appeared in many donors. Across all donors, roughly uniform sequencing depth was an assumption of the presence/absence analyses.

The sample holds a few counts of this clone. Its specificity is not known. The CDR3 has 13 amino acids. CDR1 is MNHEY, CDR2 SMNVEV, per germline (reference sequence). In the PCR, 60 Vbeta and 13 Jbeta primers were used. Sequenced by immunoSEQ multiplex PCR; TCRdb stores in-frame clones only, minus some. The data contain roughly 100,000 clones, 80% of them singletons. The V gene is TRBV27, the J gene TRBJ2-5; 7 bases are a match to TRBD1. The DNA end lines up better with TRBJ2-7; the J call may be wrong. The source of this sequence is a man aged 25-45 years in good health and CMV-seropositive. Sequenced sample: PBMCs. As DNA, the CDR3 is TGTGCCAGCAGTTTGCAGGGGGCCTACGAGCAGTACTTC. The encoded protein is CASSLQGAYEQYF.